This T cell receptor (beta chain) is drawn from a study of blood T cell repertoires in COVID-19. Study summary: The origin of the acute and convalescent COVID-19 samples was the United States, Italy and Spain. PBMCs, B-cell-depleted T cells, or T cells were the source of the cDNA or gDNA that made up the material.

Per the study methods: Amplification from reference gene primers served as the basis for estimated nucleated cell counts. Profiling relied on immunoSEQ multiplex PCR, and the TCRdb table lists in-frame clones only, not all of them. The D gene and trimming were derived from the DNA, and the V and J assignments and clone size from that table. The sample has about 210,000 clones; 75% to 90% are singletons. CDR3 size: 15 residues. The V and J ends lost 0 bases and 7 bases respectively, with 13 bases between them. The germline CDR1 and CDR2 sequences are SGHRS and YFSETQ. The origin of this receptor is a middle-aged woman with acute or convalescent COVID-19. The chain links TRBV5-1 to TRBJ1-4; TRBD1 might be the D (5 bases). The sample consisted of peripheral blood. The CDR3 protein is CASSLGPGEGEKLFF. The DNA for the CDR3 is TGCGCCAGCAGCTTGGGGCCGGGGGAGGGTGAAAAACTGTTTTTT.